This paragraph covers one TCR beta chain sequence. CDR1 and CDR2 (germline): MRHNA, SNTAGT. V gave up 2 bases and J gave up 6 bases; unmatched junction bases: 6. This CDR3 region has 15 residues. This sample was included in a study of blood T cell repertoires in COVID-19. Study information: From the United States, Italy and Spain came samples of acute and convalescent COVID-19.

This table comes from immunoSEQ multiplex PCR, and its TCRdb copy is limited to in-frame clones, with some not included. Among more than 250,000 clones listed, roughly 87% were seen once. This sequence joins TRBV6-4 and TRBJ2-2; 7 positions agree with TRBD2. The specimen was peripheral blood. The source is a human donor in a cohort sampled during active COVID-19. DNA for the CDR3: TGTGCCAGCAGTGACGGACTAGATAGCTCCGGGGAGCTGTTTTTT. Protein product: CASSDGLDSSGELFF.